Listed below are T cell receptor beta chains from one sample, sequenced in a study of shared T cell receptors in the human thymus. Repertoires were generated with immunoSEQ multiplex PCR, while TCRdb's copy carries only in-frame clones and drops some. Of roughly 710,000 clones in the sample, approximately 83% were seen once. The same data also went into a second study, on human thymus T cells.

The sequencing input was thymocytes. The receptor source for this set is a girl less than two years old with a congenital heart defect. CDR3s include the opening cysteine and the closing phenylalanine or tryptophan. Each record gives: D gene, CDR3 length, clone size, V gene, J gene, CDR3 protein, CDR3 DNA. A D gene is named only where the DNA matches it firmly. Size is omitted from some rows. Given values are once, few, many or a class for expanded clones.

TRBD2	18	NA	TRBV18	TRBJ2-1	CASSPPGDIGGAFHEQFF	TGTGCCAGCTCACCACCGGGAGATATCGGGGGGGCATTCCATGAGCAGTTCTTC
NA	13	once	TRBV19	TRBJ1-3	CASMTGFGNTIYF	TGTGCCAGTATGACAGGTTTTGGAAACACCATATATTTT
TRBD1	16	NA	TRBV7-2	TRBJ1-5	CASSQGTGEGNQPQHF	TGTGCCAGCAGCCAGGGAACAGGGGAAGGGAATCAGCCCCAGCATTTT
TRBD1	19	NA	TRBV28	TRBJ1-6	CASSFPPTGCVAYNSPLHF	TGTGCCAGCAGTTTCCCCCCGACAGGGTGCGTCGCCTATAATTCACCCCTCCACTTT
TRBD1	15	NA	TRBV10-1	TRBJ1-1	CASSRFRRDRVEAFF	TGCGCCAGCAGTCGATTTCGCCGAGACAGGGTTGAAGCTTTCTTT
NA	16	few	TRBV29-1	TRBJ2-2	CSAWSREVCGAGELFF	TGCAGCGCTTGGTCGAGGGAGGTTTGTGGGGCCGGGGAGCTGTTTTTT
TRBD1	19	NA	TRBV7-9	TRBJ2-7	CASSLQVTPPGTGAYEQYF	TGTGCCAGCAGCTTACAAGTGACCCCCCCCGGGACAGGGGCCTACGAGCAGTACTTC
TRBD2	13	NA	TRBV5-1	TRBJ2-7	CASSLAPGGEQYF	TGCGCCAGCAGCTTGGCCCCCGGGGGGGAGCAGTACTTC
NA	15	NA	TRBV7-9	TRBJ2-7	CASSLLQGSFYEQYF	TGTGCCAGCAGCTTACTTCAGGGTAGTTTTTACGAGCAGTACTTC
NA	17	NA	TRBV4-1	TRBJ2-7	CASSQGSLQLGLSEQYF	TGCGCCAGCAGCCAAGGTTCGCTACAGTTAGGACTCAGCGAGCAGTACTTC
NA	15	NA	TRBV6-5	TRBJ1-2	CASTGETASDYGYTF	TGTGCCAGCACTGGGGAGACGGCGTCGGACTATGGCTACACCTTC
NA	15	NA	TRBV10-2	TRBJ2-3	CASSEMVAIKDTQYF	TGCGCCAGCAGTGAGATGGTAGCTATTAAAGATACGCAGTATTTT
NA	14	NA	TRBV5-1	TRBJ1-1	CASRQEQGNTEAFF	TGCGCCAGCAGACAAGAACAGGGGAACACTGAAGCTTTCTTT
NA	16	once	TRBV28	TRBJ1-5	CASSTPFRDAVEPQHF	TGTGCCAGCAGTACCCCCTTTCGGGATGCTGTTGAGCCCCAGCATTTT
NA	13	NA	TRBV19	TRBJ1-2	CASSRAGWDGYTF	TGTGCCAGTAGTAGGGCGGGATGGGATGGCTACACCTTC
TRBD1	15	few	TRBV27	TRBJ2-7	CASRRLTGFTYEQYF	TGTGCCAGCAGACGCCTGACAGGGTTTACCTACGAGCAGTACTTC
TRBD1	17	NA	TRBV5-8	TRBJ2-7	CASSSLGQGWSSYEQYF	TGTGCCAGCAGCTCTCTCGGACAGGGGTGGAGTTCCTACGAGCAGTACTTC
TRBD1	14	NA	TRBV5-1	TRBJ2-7	CASRPRDSSYEQYF	TGCGCCAGCAGACCCAGGGACAGCTCCTACGAGCAGTACTTC
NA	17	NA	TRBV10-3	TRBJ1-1	CAISESRGDGWHTEAFF	TGTGCCATCAGTGAGTCGCGGGGTGACGGTTGGCACACTGAAGCTTTCTTT
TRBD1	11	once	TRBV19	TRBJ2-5	CASGQGETQYF	TGTGCCAGTGGACAGGGAGAGACCCAGTACTTC
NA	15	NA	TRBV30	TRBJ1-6	CAWREAYRVFMPLHF	TGTGCCTGGAGGGAGGCTTACAGGGTTTTCATGCCCCTCCACTTT
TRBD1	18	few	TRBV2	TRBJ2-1	CASPRGQGSGSSYNEQFF	TGTGCCAGTCCTAGGGGACAGGGATCCGGCAGCTCCTACAATGAGCAGTTCTTC
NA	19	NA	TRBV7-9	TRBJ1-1	CASSHLSGIRLGANTEAFF	TGTGCCAGCAGCCACCTTTCCGGGATCCGCCTTGGAGCTAACACTGAAGCTTTCTTT
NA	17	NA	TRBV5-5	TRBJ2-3	CASSLGPSVPLTDTQYF	TGTGCCAGCAGCTTGGGTCCTAGCGTACCGCTCACAGATACGCAGTATTTT
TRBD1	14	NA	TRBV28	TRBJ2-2	CASSFGTGPGELFF	TGTGCCAGCAGTTTCGGGACAGGGCCCGGGGAGCTGTTTTTT
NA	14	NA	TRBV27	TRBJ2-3	CASSRGSPPDTQYF	TGTGCCAGCTCCCGGGGGAGCCCTCCGGATACGCAGTATTTT